The 8 T cell receptor beta chains listed next were all sequenced from one sample in a study of blood T cell repertoires in COVID-19. Generated by immunoSEQ multiplex PCR, the TCRdb table keeps only in-frame clones and is missing some. The table shows roughly 500,000 clones, with around 85% occurring only once. Material: peripheral blood. The receptors stem from a human donor in a cohort sampled during active COVID-19.

The chain uses TRBV5-1 and TRBJ1-2; 7 nucleotides line up with TRBD1. The germline V gene encodes CDR1 SGHRS and CDR2 YFSETQ. V shed 0 bases and J 2 bases; nucleotides not matched to a gene: 4. This CDR3 spans 15 amino acids. CDR3 in amino acids: CASSLVPGGNYGYTF. The CDR3, as DNA: TGCGCCAGCAGCTTGGTGCCAGGGGGAAACTATGGCTACACCTTC.

V gene TRBV19 combines with J gene TRBJ1-2; D is possibly TRBD1 (5 bases). CDR1 and CDR2 (germline): LNHDA, SQIVND (reference sequence). V was trimmed by 8 bases and J by 0 bases, leaving 16 bases between them. This CDR3 has 15 amino acids. Here the CDR3 DNA reads TGTGCCAGTCGCCTGGGGGAGGGCCCTAACTATGGCTACACCTTC. Residues: CASRLGEGPNYGYTF. Looking up the rest from reference TRBV19 and TRBJ1-2 gives the full variable domain: DGGITQSPKYLFRKEGQNVTLSCEQNLNHDAMYWYRQDPGQGLRLIYYSQIVNDFQKGDIAEGYSVSREKKESFPLTVTSAQKNPTAFYLCASRLGEGPNYGYTFGSGTRLTVV.

J is TRBJ1-2 and V is TRBV15; 7 bases align to TRBD1. The CDR3 sequence is 15 residues long. V shed 2 bases and J 4 bases; nucleotides not matched to a gene: 7. The germline V gene has CDR1 LNHNV and CDR2 YYDKDF (reference sequence). The chain's CDR3 is CATSRYKGQLYGYTF. The DNA for the CDR3 is TGTGCCACCAGCAGATACAAGGGACAGCTCTATGGCTACACCTTC.

This chain links TRBV9 with TRBJ1-1; possible D gene TRBD1, 5 bases. V gave up 4 bases and J gave up 3 bases, with 13 bases separating them. There are 14 residues in the CDR3. The germline CDR1 and CDR2 sequences are SGDLS and YYNGEE. CDR3 nucleotides: TGTGCCAGCAGCCCGACGGGGGGGGACACTGAAGCTTTCTTT. Amino acid sequence: CASSPTGGDTEAFF.

The genes are TRBV19 and TRBJ1-5, with TRBD1 identical over 9 bases. The CDR3 totals 17 residues. Trimming removed 9 bases from V and 2 bases from J; junction bases left unmatched: 14. The V gene's germline CDR1 is LNHDA and CDR2 SQIVND (reference sequence). The CDR3: CASALSRDRAGNQPQHF. Written as DNA, the CDR3 is TGTGCCAGCGCCCTCTCTAGGGACAGGGCCGGCAATCAGCCCCAGCATTTT.

The V and J genes are TRBV5-6 and TRBJ2-1, with 13 bases matching TRBD2. The V and J ends lost 3 bases and 3 bases, in that order; junction bases with no gene match: 6. Germline V gene lookup returns CDR1 SGHDT and CDR2 YYEEEE. CDR3 length: 17 residues. The CDR3, as DNA: TGTGCCAGCAGCTCACGACTAGCGGGAGGCATCTACAATGAGCAGTTCTTC. Translated, it gives CASSSRLAGGIYNEQFF.

In this sample, this clone turned up a few times. The chain employs TRBV5-1 and TRBJ2-1; maybe TRBD2 (5 bases). The CDR3 is made up of 13 amino acids. CDR1 is SGHRS, CDR2 YFSETQ, per germline. V lost 2 bases, J lost 9 bases, and 12 bases lay in between. This chain's CDR3 is CASSLADLGEQFF. The CDR3 nucleotides are TGCGCCAGCAGCTTAGCGGATTTGGGTGAGCAGTTCTTC.

This rearrangement joins TRBV29-1 to TRBJ1-2; D is unresolved. Germline-derived CDR1 and CDR2 are SQVTM and ANQGSEA. The CDR3 is 14 amino acids. V lost 0 bases and J lost 6, with 14 bases in between. CDR3 DNA sequence: TGCAGCGTTGAAGATCGCACCAGGCAGGATGGCTACACCTTC. Translated, it gives CSVEDRTRQDGYTF.